Presented here are 27 T cell receptor beta chains from one specimen sequenced in a study of OX40 agonist ivuxolimab in advanced cancers. The library relied on the immunoSEQ multiplex PCR assay. The clones in this table, taken by TCRdb from immuneACCESS, are in-frame only. Not every clone is retained; where verified, under half of the shortfall comes from an unresolved V gene, and the cause of the rest is unknown. The sample profile shows tens of thousands of clones; approximately 91% of them were found once. The ten largest clones add up to around 18% of the sample. The sample consisted of CD4+ or CD8+ T cells sorted from blood, taken in a trial of the OX40 agonist ivuxolimab. These receptors originate from an adult with an advanced solid tumor such as melanoma, head and neck, liver or kidney cancer.

V gene TRBV27 combines with J gene TRBJ2-7, with 7 bases aligning to TRBD1. Germline-derived CDR1 and CDR2 are MNHEY and SMNVEV (reference sequence). There are 15 residues in the CDR3. V gave up 0 bases and J gave up 3 bases; unmatched junction bases: 5. The CDR3 bases are TGTGCCAGCAGTTTATCAGGGGGCACTCACTACGAGCAGTACGTC. This encodes CASSLSGGTHYEQYV.

The chain is built from TRBV4-3 and TRBJ2-2; 7 nucleotides line up with TRBD1. V dropped 5 bases and J dropped 10; count of bases not matched to a gene: 7. Germline CDR1 is LGHNA and CDR2 is YSLEER. The CDR3 sequence is 13 residues long. The CDR3 reads CASSTQGDEELFF. In DNA, the CDR3 is TGCGCCAGCAGCACCCAGGGGGATGAGGAGCTGTTTTTT.

The chain employs TRBV10-3 and TRBJ1-1; D is unclear. CDR1 and CDR2 (germline): ENHRY, SYGVKD. V was shortened by 2 bases and J by 0 bases, with 4 bases between the two germline ends. The CDR3 totals 13 residues. This chain's CDR3 is CAISERVNTEAFF. CDR3 nucleotides: TGTGCCATCAGTGAGAGGGTGAACACTGAAGCTTTCTTT.

This clone was detected only once. The gene calls are TRBV9 and TRBJ2-5; 9 bases are shared with TRBD2. This CDR3 has 14 residues. Germline CDR1 reads SGDLS; CDR2 reads YYNGEE. V dropped 4 bases and J dropped 9; count of bases not matched to a gene: 10. CDR3 region: CASSISGGPTAQYF. The CDR3 DNA is TGTGCCAGCAGCATTAGCGGGGGCCCCACGGCCCAGTACTTC.

The chain is built from TRBV28 and TRBJ2-3; no clear D gene. In germline, CDR1 is MDHEN, CDR2 SYDVKM. CDR3 length: 12 residues. Trimming removed 3 bases from V and 5 bases from J, with 6 bases in between. The CDR3 sequence: CASSFLLDTQYF. CDR3 nucleotide sequence: TGTGCCAGCAGTTTCCTGCTAGATACGCAGTATTTT.

The chain links TRBV7-9 to TRBJ2-3; 9 nucleotides align to TRBD2. Germline values: CDR1 SEHNR, CDR2 FQNEAQ (reference sequence). Unmatched junction bases numbered 12, after V lost 4 bases and J lost 7 bases. CDR3 length: 16 amino acids. CDR3 nucleotide sequence: TGTGCCAGCAGCTCCGTCGGCGGGGGGGCGGTAAATACGCAGTATTTT. Encoded protein: CASSSVGGGAVNTQYF.

This clone appeared once. The chain employs TRBV27 and TRBJ2-1; 7 bases are a match to TRBD1. The V gene's germline CDR1 is MNHEY and CDR2 SMNVEV (reference sequence). The CDR3 loop spans 14 amino acids. V lost 5 bases to trimming and J lost 8 bases; unmatched junction nucleotides: 9. The CDR3 region has the DNA TGTGCCAGCAGTCCCCGACAGGGATGGGATGAGCAGTTCTTC. This codes for CASSPRQGWDEQFF.

The chain carries TRBV9 and TRBJ2-1, with D possibly being TRBD2 (7 bases). CDR1 is SGDLS, CDR2 YYNGEE, per germline. This CDR3 has 16 amino acids. Trimming cost V 3 bases and J 0 bases, with 13 bases left between them. The CDR3 nucleotides read TGTGCCAGCAGCGAGGGGGGGGCCCCCTCCTACAATGAGCAGTTCTTC. Amino acids: CASSEGGAPSYNEQFF. Together with reference TRBV9 and TRBJ2-1, the CDR3 gives the full variable domain: DSGVTQTPKHLITATGQRVTLRCSPRSGDLSVYWYQQSLDQGLQFLIQYYNGEERAKGNILERFSAQQFPDLHSELNLSSLELGDSALYFCASSEGGAPSYNEQFFGPGTRLTVL.

The chain couples TRBV10-3 to TRBJ2-7; D gene ambiguous. Trimming cost V 2 bases and J 0 bases, with 5 bases left between them. This CDR3 has 13 amino acids. Germline lookup yields CDR1 ENHRY and CDR2 SYGVKD. The CDR3 spells CAISEDISYEQYV. The CDR3 DNA reads as TGTGCCATCAGTGAGGACATCTCCTACGAGCAGTACGTC.

V gene TRBV19 combines with J gene TRBJ1-5; no definite D call. In germline, CDR1 is LNHDA, CDR2 SQIVND (reference sequence). V was clipped by 7 bases and J by 0 bases, with 13 bases between them. There are 15 residues in the CDR3. As DNA, the CDR3 is TGTGCCAGTACCCCCGAAAGCGATAGCAATCAGCCCCAGCATTTT. Protein product: CASTPESDSNQPQHF.

This clone occurred once. This chain connects TRBV29-1 to TRBJ2-1; 7 bases line up with TRBD1. Germline assignment: CDR1 SQVTM and CDR2 ANQGSEA. After removal of 5 bases from V and 4 bases from J, the junction contained 17 bases not matched to a gene. The CDR3 is made up of 17 amino acids. Here the CDR3 DNA reads TGCAGCGTTTTCCTAACCCTACCCGGGACAGTATACAATGAGCAGTTCTTC. This gives the protein CSVFLTLPGTVYNEQFF.

CDR3 sequence reads: CASSLSGTPYTEAFF. In nucleotides, the CDR3 is TGTGCCAGCAGCCTAAGCGGGACACCTTACACTGAAGCTTTCTTT. The V gene is TRBV7-9, the J gene TRBJ1-1; possible D gene TRBD1, 6 bases. The V end lost 5 bases, the J end lost 3 bases, and 16 bases lay between the germline ends. This CDR3 is 15 amino acids long. Looked up from germline, CDR1 is SEHNR and CDR2 is FQNEAQ (reference sequence). Combining the CDR3 with reference TRBV7-9 and TRBJ1-1 gives the whole variable domain DTGVSQNPRHKITKRGQNVTFRCDPISEHNRLYWYRQTLGQGPEFLTYFQNEAQLEKSRLLSDRFSAERPKGSFSTLEIQRTEQGDSAMYLCASSLSGTPYTEAFFGQGTRLTVV.

This rearrangement joins TRBV29-1 to TRBJ2-1; tentative D call: TRBD1 (7 bases). The V end was cut by 6 bases, the J end by 2 bases, with 14 bases between. The germline gives CDR1 SQVTM, CDR2 ANQGSEA. CDR3 length: 14 residues. The CDR3 bases are TGCAGCGTCGAGGAGGGGACAGCCTACAATGAGCAGTTCTTC. This sequence encodes CSVEEGTAYNEQFF.

V gene TRBV2 combines with J gene TRBJ2-7; maybe TRBD2 (6 bases). The CDR3 extends over 12 amino acids. Trimming took off 6 bases at V and 7 bases at J, with 13 bases between the two ends. The germline CDR1 and CDR2 sequences are SNHLY and FYNNEI. CDR3: CASSLEGREQYF. In nucleotides, the CDR3 is TGTGCCAGCAGCTTAGAAGGGAGGGAGCAGTACTTC.

The gene calls are TRBV5-5 and TRBJ1-1, with a possible D match to TRBD1 (5 bases). CDR1 is SGHKS, CDR2 YYEKEE, per germline (reference sequence). V was trimmed by 2 bases and J by 1 base, leaving 12 bases between them. The CDR3 contains 15 residues. CDR3 residues: CASSLRAGRNTEAFF. The CDR3 DNA reads TGTGCCAGCAGCTTAAGGGCAGGGAGGAACACTGAAGCTTTCTTT.

The CDR3 DNA is TGTGCCAGCAGTTACACCTACAGGGCCGGCGCTTTCTTT. It encodes CASSYTYRAGAFF. The chain uses TRBV6-5 and TRBJ1-1; possibly TRBD1 for D (6 bases). Trimming pared 2 bases from V and 11 bases from J, leaving 15 bases between. The germline CDR1 and CDR2 sequences are MNHEY and SVGAGI. The CDR3 loop spans 13 amino acids.

The chain carries TRBV4-3 and TRBJ2-2; D is unclear. Trimming stripped 0 bases from V and 0 bases from J, with 8 bases between. CDR1 is LGHNA and CDR2 is YSLEER in the germline V gene. This CDR3 region has 16 residues. This CDR3 reads CASSQEVSANTGELFF. Written as DNA, the CDR3 is TGCGCCAGCAGCCAAGAGGTCTCGGCGAACACCGGGGAGCTGTTTTTT.

The chain carries TRBV5-5 and TRBJ2-7; D is perhaps TRBD1 or TRBD2 (5 bases each). Germline CDR1 is SGHKS and CDR2 is YYEKEE (reference sequence). The V end was cut by 7 bases, the J end by 3 bases, with 17 bases between. CDR3 size: 14 residues. The CDR3 here is CASYPGGAGYEQYF. DNA for the CDR3: TGTGCCAGCTATCCAGGTGGGGCGGGCTACGAGCAGTACTTC.

This rearrangement joins TRBV2 to TRBJ1-1; D remains ambiguous. This CDR3 region has 14 residues. The germline V gene has CDR1 SNHLY and CDR2 FYNNEI. V shed 0 bases and J shed 6 bases, with 11 bases lying between them. The CDR3 loop is CASSEALRDPEAFF. Written as DNA, the CDR3 is TGTGCCAGCAGTGAAGCGCTTCGGGATCCTGAAGCTTTCTTT.

The chain has TRBV7-2 and TRBJ1-2; maybe TRBD1 (5 bases). V was shortened by 1 base and J by 4 bases, with 25 bases between the two germline ends. The CDR3 loop spans 19 amino acids. Germline CDR1 and CDR2: SGHTA and FQGNSA. The CDR3 loop is CASSLGQTMMLWQVYGYTF. In nucleotides, the CDR3 is TGTGCCAGCAGCTTAGGACAGACTATGATGCTTTGGCAGGTCTATGGCTACACCTTC.

This clone was seen only a few times. This chain connects TRBV27 to TRBJ1-4; TRBD1 matches at 8 bases. This CDR3 comprises 14 residues. The V gene end was trimmed by 1 base and the J gene end by 7 bases; junction bases not matched to a gene: 2. Germline CDR1 is MNHEY and CDR2 is SMNVEV (reference sequence). CDR3 sequence: CASSLFGQGEKLFF. CDR3 nucleotides: TGTGCCAGCAGTTTATTTGGACAGGGTGAAAAACTGTTTTTT.

Only a few counts were recorded for this clone. This chain uses TRBV4-1 with TRBJ2-5; 9 positions agree with TRBD1. V was pared by 4 bases and J by 5 bases, with 5 bases of the junction left unmatched. CDR1 is MGHRA, CDR2 YSYEKL, per germline. The CDR3 is 14 residues long. In nucleotides, the CDR3 is TGCGCCAGCAGCCCACAGGGGGCTCGGGAGACCCAGTACTTC. This gives the protein CASSPQGARETQYF.

The rearrangement uses TRBV5-8 and TRBJ2-7; possibly TRBD2 for D (5 bases). CDR3 length equals 15 residues. Looked up from germline, CDR1 is SGHTS and CDR2 is YDEGEE. The V and J ends lost 4 bases and 3 bases respectively, with 17 bases between them. The CDR3 DNA is TGTGCCAGCAGCCCAAGCGGTAAGCCAGACTACGAGCAGTACGTC. Amino acids: CASSPSGKPDYEQYV.

The V call is TRBV5-4, the J call TRBJ2-3; perhaps TRBD2 as D (6 bases). V dropped 6 bases and J dropped 0 bases, with 29 bases sitting between them. The CDR3 loop spans 20 amino acids. Germline assignment: CDR1 SGHNT and CDR2 YYREEE (reference sequence). The CDR3 sequence: CASTLSLGGFVATSTDTQYF. In DNA form, the CDR3 reads TGTGCCAGCACCTTAAGCTTGGGGGGATTTGTGGCTACTAGCACAGATACGCAGTATTTT.

The chain has TRBV4-1 and TRBJ1-1; 7 nucleotides match TRBD1. The V gene end was trimmed by 1 base and the J gene end by 10 bases; junction bases not matched to a gene: 3. The CDR3 has 12 residues. The germline V gene encodes CDR1 MGHRA and CDR2 YSYEKL. In nucleotides, the CDR3 is TGCGCCAGCAGCCAAGGGGCAGGGGGAGCTTTCTTT. Translation: CASSQGAGGAFF.

This chain links TRBV18 with TRBJ2-3, with 7 bases that match TRBD2. The trim removed 6 bases at V and 0 bases at J, leaving 12 bases unmatched. The CDR3 spans 17 residues. Germline values: CDR1 KGHSH, CDR2 LQKENI. This CDR3 is CASSPARLAVSTDTQYF. Written as DNA, the CDR3 is TGTGCCAGCTCTCCAGCGCGACTAGCCGTTAGCACAGATACGCAGTATTTT.

This chain joins TRBV7-9 and TRBJ2-1, with 7 bases that match TRBD1. V was pared by 4 bases and J by 4 bases, with 10 bases of the junction left unmatched. Germline V gene data show CDR1 as SEHNR and CDR2 as FQNEAQ (reference sequence). The CDR3 consists of 16 residues. The DNA for the CDR3 is TGTGCCAGCAGCTGGACAGGCGGAGCCATTTACAATGAGCAGTTCTTC. It specifies CASSWTGGAIYNEQFF.